The 26 T cell receptor beta chains reported below all come from one sample, sequenced in a study of cytomegalovirus exposure and HLA in healthy donors (dated by TCRdb to between 2016 and 2019). Receptors were amplified or captured by the immunoSEQ multiplex PCR assay. For the multiplex PCR, a mixture combining 60 forward primers for TCR Vbeta segments and 13 reverse primers for TCR Jbeta segments was used. The immuneACCESS repertoire file appears here via TCRdb, limited to in-frame rearrangements. These files lack a portion of the clones; in checked studies, under half of the deficit traces to unresolved V genes, and the cause of the others is not known. This sample comprises some 100,000 clones, about 76% of them detected only once. The top ten constitute over 7.5% of the sample. Input material: PBMCs. These receptors were collected from a man between 35 and 55 years old in good health and CMV-seronegative.

The chain has TRBV4-1 and TRBJ2-7; D is uncertain. Trimming took 0 bases from V and 3 from J, leaving 9 bases between them. The length of the CDR3 is 14 residues. The germline V gene has CDR1 MGHRA and CDR2 YSYEKL. For the CDR3, the DNA is TGCGCCAGCAGCCAAGATCACTCGAACTACGAGCAGTACTTC. Its translation is CASSQDHSNYEQYF.

Only a few counts were recorded for this clone. The genes are TRBV19 and TRBJ1-3; no definite D call. Germline V CDR1 and CDR2: LNHDA, SQIVND (reference sequence). Trimming shortened V by 6 bases and J by 2 bases, and 14 bases separated the two germline ends. The CDR3 is 15 amino acids. CDR3 sequence: CASSPMAGTGNTIYF. CDR3 DNA sequence: TGTGCCAGTAGCCCGATGGCTGGCACTGGAAACACCATATATTTT.

The genes are TRBV5-6 and TRBJ1-3; 7 bases match TRBD1. V dropped 2 bases and J dropped 3; count of bases not matched to a gene: 2. CDR3 size: 14 residues. In germline, CDR1 is SGHDT, CDR2 YYEEEE. CDR3 protein: CASSFTGDGNTIYF. For the CDR3, the DNA is TGTGCCAGCAGCTTCACAGGGGATGGAAACACCATATATTTT.

The table lists this clone with a count of one. In nucleotides, the CDR3 is TGTGCCAGCAGCTCCCGGACAGGGGGAAACACTGAAGCTTTCTTT. It translates to CASSSRTGGNTEAFF. The chain recombines TRBV9 with TRBJ1-1; 10 nucleotides match TRBD1. CDR1 and CDR2 from the germline V gene are SGDLS and YYNGEE. CDR3 length: 15 amino acids. Trimming cost V 4 bases and J 2 bases; bases outside gene matches: 5.

The chain recombines TRBV4-2 with TRBJ1-3; D perhaps matches TRBD1 (6 bases). Germline loops: CDR1 LGHNA, CDR2 YNFKEQ. The V end was cut by 0 bases, the J end by 3 bases, with 21 bases between. The CDR3 is 19 amino acids. The CDR3 is CASSQEVVRGRSFGNTIYF. The CDR3 nucleotides are TGTGCCAGCAGCCAAGAGGTTGTCAGGGGAAGGTCGTTTGGAAACACCATATATTTT.

In this sample, this clone turned up once. The rearrangement uses TRBV6-5 and TRBJ1-1; D is unresolved. This CDR3 region has 15 residues. V was pared by 5 bases and J by 1 base, with 14 bases between. Germline lookup yields CDR1 MNHEY and CDR2 SVGAGI. The CDR3 spells CASSHDEGPNTEAFF. CDR3 nucleotide sequence: TGTGCCAGCAGTCACGACGAGGGCCCGAACACTGAAGCTTTCTTT.

This chain uses TRBV4-1 with TRBJ1-4; D unresolved. V lost 3 bases and J 5 bases, leaving 13 bases between the germline ends. Germline loops: CDR1 MGHRA, CDR2 YSYEKL. The CDR3 sequence is 15 residues long. The CDR3 coding sequence is TGCGCCAGCAGCCAGGGTTACGGGTTGAATGAAAAACTGTTTTTT. It translates to CASSQGYGLNEKLFF.

The J gene is TRBJ2-1, the V gene TRBV28; D is perhaps TRBD1 (5 bases). V was trimmed by 6 bases and J by 6 bases, leaving 15 bases between them. This CDR3 is 14 amino acids long. CDR1 and CDR2 (germline): MDHEN, SYDVKM. DNA for the CDR3: TGTGCCAGCAGACAGGATCGACTGGCCAATGAGCAGTTCTTC. Translated: CASRQDRLANEQFF.

This clone was counted only a few times. The chain is built from TRBV29-1 and TRBJ2-3; 10 bases line up with TRBD2. The CDR3 totals 16 residues. CDR1 and CDR2 from the germline V gene are SQVTM and ANQGSEA. Losses at the gene ends were 5 bases for V and 1 base for J; bases not matched to a gene: 9. The CDR3 DNA is TGCAGCGTTTACGGGGGACTAGCGACCCGCACAGATACGCAGTATTTT. Its protein product is CSVYGGLATRTDTQYF.

The chain couples TRBV27 to TRBJ2-5; no clear D. V was cut by 6 bases and J by 7 bases, with 12 bases left in between. The CDR3 spans 12 residues. In germline, CDR1 is MNHEY, CDR2 SMNVEV (reference sequence). The CDR3 spells CASRSTRGTQYF. For the CDR3, the DNA is TGTGCCAGCAGATCTACAAGAGGGACCCAGTACTTC.

V gene TRBV11-2 combines with J gene TRBJ2-1; D may be TRBD2 (6 bases). The V end was cut by 0 bases, the J end by 6 bases, with 9 bases between. The germline CDR1 and CDR2 sequences are SGHAT and FQNNGV. This CDR3 has 14 amino acids. This CDR3 is CASSLERGGNEQFF. CDR3 DNA: TGTGCCAGCAGCTTAGAGCGGGGAGGCAATGAGCAGTTCTTC.

This clone was seen only a few times. The J gene is TRBJ2-5, the V gene TRBV4-3, with D unresolved. V was pared by 0 bases and J by 5 bases, with 13 bases between. Germline lookup yields CDR1 LGHNA and CDR2 YSLEER. The CDR3 runs to 15 residues. The CDR3 region is CASSQDPLPLETQYF. The CDR3 nucleotides read TGCGCCAGCAGCCAAGACCCTCTTCCCCTCGAGACCCAGTACTTC.

The chain couples TRBV9 to TRBJ2-3; 10 bases map to TRBD2. This CDR3 has 19 residues. V was pared by 0 bases and J by 2 bases, with 12 bases of the junction left unmatched. Germline V gene data show CDR1 as SGDLS and CDR2 as YYNGEE. CDR3 loop: CASSVGVAGGLRTTDTQYF. For the CDR3, the DNA is TGTGCCAGCAGCGTAGGGGTAGCGGGGGGCCTCCGGACCACAGATACGCAGTATTTT.

This rearrangement joins TRBV7-2 to TRBJ1-3, with D possibly TRBD1 on 6 matching bases. Deletions cut 1 base from V and 4 bases from J, with 17 bases between. The CDR3 runs to 17 residues. Germline V gene sequence: CDR1 SGHTA, CDR2 FQGNSA. The CDR3 DNA is TGTGCCAGCAGCTTAGTCGGTACAGGGATCGGCGGAAACACCATATATTTT. Translating gives CASSLVGTGIGGNTIYF.

The chain carries TRBV19 and TRBJ2-7; 7 positions agree with TRBD1. The V gene end was trimmed by 5 bases and the J gene end by 7 bases; junction bases not matched to a gene: 11. The V gene's germline CDR1 is LNHDA and CDR2 SQIVND (reference sequence). The CDR3 extends over 14 amino acids. CDR3 residues: CASSGGQDLTEQYF. DNA of the CDR3: TGTGCCAGTAGTGGTGGACAGGATCTTACAGAGCAGTACTTC.

V and J are TRBV7-2 and TRBJ2-7; 7 positions match TRBD1. From germline, CDR1 is SGHTA and CDR2 FQGNSA. This CDR3 is 13 amino acids long. Trimming at V came to 6 bases and at J to 1 base, leaving 3 bases not matched to a gene. In DNA form, the CDR3 reads TGTGCCAGCAGTCAGGGACAGTCCTACGAGCAGTACTTC. Translated, it gives CASSQGQSYEQYF.

V gene TRBV7-2 combines with J gene TRBJ2-5; 7 bases are a match to TRBD1. The CDR3 runs 17 residues. Germline loops: CDR1 SGHTA, CDR2 FQGNSA. V lost 5 bases to trimming and J lost 1 base; unmatched junction nucleotides: 13. Here the CDR3 DNA reads TGTGCCAGCAGCACATATCGCTTAGACAGGGCCCAAGAGACCCAGTACTTC. It encodes CASSTYRLDRAQETQYF.

The chain is built from TRBV27 and TRBJ1-2; D may be TRBD1 (6 bases). The ends were cut back, 4 bases at V and 4 bases at J, with 7 bases in the middle. In germline, CDR1 is MNHEY, CDR2 SMNVEV (reference sequence). The CDR3 extends over 12 amino acids. Here the CDR3 reads CASSSDSYGYTF. The DNA of the CDR3 is TGTGCCAGCAGTTCGGACAGCTATGGCTACACCTTC.

CDR3 sequence: CASSSKQNQPQHF. The CDR3, as DNA: TGTGCCAGCAGCTCCAAACAAAATCAGCCCCAGCATTTT. This chain links TRBV7-6 with TRBJ1-5, with unresolved D. Trimming left V 4 bases short and J 4 bases short, with 8 bases between. This CDR3 region has 13 residues. Germline-derived CDR1 and CDR2 are SGHVS and FNYEAQ.

This chain links TRBV27 with TRBJ1-1, with D possibly being TRBD1 (5 bases). From germline, CDR1 is MNHEY and CDR2 SMNVEV (reference sequence). V was pared by 5 bases and J by 0 bases, with 13 bases between. The CDR3 runs 15 residues. In DNA form, the CDR3 reads TGTGCCAGCAGTCCACCCCAGGGCATGAACACTGAAGCTTTCTTT. Translation: CASSPPQGMNTEAFF.

The chain has TRBV4-1 and TRBJ2-7; perhaps TRBD1 as D (6 bases). CDR1 is MGHRA and CDR2 is YSYEKL in the germline V gene. With 5 bases removed from V and 2 bases from J, the gap between germline ends came to 13 bases. This CDR3 contains 14 residues. The CDR3 DNA is TGCGCCAGCAGCGCTCTCGGACAGACCTACGAGCAGTACTTC. This translates into CASSALGQTYEQYF.

The chain uses TRBV11-1 and TRBJ1-6; tentative D call: TRBD1 (6 bases). Germline CDR1 and CDR2: SGHAT and FQDESV (reference sequence). The CDR3 has 15 amino acids. Deletions cut 1 base from V and 7 bases from J, with 11 bases between. In DNA, the CDR3 is TGTGCCAGCAGCTTAGGGGACACGCGAAATTCACCCCTCCACTTT. Translation gives CASSLGDTRNSPLHF.

The V and J genes are TRBV19 and TRBJ2-3; D is ambiguous. Germline loops: CDR1 LNHDA, CDR2 SQIVND (reference sequence). Trimming shortened V by 0 bases and J by 3 bases, and 7 bases separated the two germline ends. This CDR3 has 14 amino acids. The CDR3 DNA follows: TGTGCCAGTAGTATAGACGCCGGGACAGATACGCAGTATTTT. Its protein is CASSIDAGTDTQYF. The complete variable domain, with remaining parts taken from reference TRBV19 and TRBJ2-3, reads DGGITQSPKYLFRKEGQNVTLSCEQNLNHDAMYWYRQDPGQGLRLIYYSQIVNDFQKGDIAEGYSVSREKKESFPLTVTSAQKNPTAFYLCASSIDAGTDTQYFGPGTRLTVL.

The rearrangement links TRBV6-6 to TRBJ2-2, with D possibly TRBD2 on 7 matching bases. The V gene lost 8 bases and the J gene lost 3 bases, with 16 bases spanning the gap. The CDR3 consists of 15 residues. Germline-derived CDR1 and CDR2 are MNHNY and SVGAGI (reference sequence). The CDR3 nucleotides are TGTGCCAGCGGACGGGCGGGGGCCCACACCGGGGAGCTGTTTTTT. Translating gives CASGRAGAHTGELFF.

This clone appeared a few times. The V gene is TRBV10-3, the J gene TRBJ1-1; perhaps TRBD1 as D (5 bases). The CDR3 is 13 residues long. Trimming removed 2 bases at V and 10 bases at J, with 14 bases between. Germline V gives CDR1 ENHRY, CDR2 SYGVKD. This CDR3 is CAISEPDIPLAFF. CDR3 bases: TGTGCCATCAGTGAGCCGGACATCCCCCTAGCTTTCTTT.

This clone was picked up a small number of times. V usage is TRBV9 and J usage is TRBJ2-3; 7 bases are shared with TRBD1. The ends lost 2 bases at V and 6 bases at J; junction bases unmatched: 21. Looked up from germline, CDR1 is SGDLS and CDR2 is YYNGEE. The CDR3 contains 19 residues. CDR3 protein: CASSVRQGQLAFSTDTQYF. DNA for the CDR3: TGTGCCAGCAGCGTTAGACAGGGTCAACTTGCATTTTCTACGGATACGCAGTATTTT.